This T cell receptor (beta chain) is from a study of cytomegalovirus exposure and HLA in healthy donors. Study outcomes and limitations: An apparent linkage of common viral pathogens to several of the most significant clusters emerged in a later analysis. Association with HLA alleles at 0.05 false discovery rate was found for roughly 17,000 TCR beta sequences in a later analysis.

The primer mix had 60 Vbeta and 13 Jbeta primers. Authors' methods: It was a later analysis that counted approximately 81 million unique TCR beta chains, of which some 9.9 million were shared. The table came from immunoSEQ multiplex PCR; TCRdb's copy has only in-frame clones and leaves some out. The V and J calls and the clone size are those of that table, but D and trimming were determined from the DNA. The repertoire holds 140,000 to 150,000 clones, with approximately 9% as singletons. This clone appeared a few times. Its antigen remains unidentified. The source of this sequence is a male donor in good health and CMV-seronegative. Input material: PBMCs.

CDR3 sequence (DNA): TGCGCCAGCAGCTTGGAGACAGCCCTCTCCTACGAGCAGTACGTC. It is translated as CASSLETALSYEQYV. This chain joins TRBV5-1 and TRBJ2-7, with D perhaps TRBD1 (5 bases). Per the germline V gene, CDR1 is SGHRS and CDR2 is YFSETQ. The ends were cut back, 0 bases at V and 0 bases at J, with 10 bases in the middle. CDR3 size: 15 residues.